This T cell receptor (beta chain) was captured by sequencing in a study of T cells in localized non-small cell lung cancer. The study's findings and limits: Of the tissues analyzed, uninvolved adjacent lung showed maximal T cell clonality, greater than tumor. Across samples, adjacent lung featured a median roughly 60 of the top 100 tumor clones. Sequencing covered just one tumor region, so heterogeneity cannot be ruled out.

Generated by immunoSEQ multiplex PCR, the TCRdb table keeps only in-frame clones and is missing some. The data show 45,000 to 60,000 clones, around three quarters seen once. To note about this clone: Its matching antigen is unknown.

The clonotype was recovered from a woman aged 40-70 years with stage II lung adenocarcinoma. The sequencing here drew on PBMCs, taken before any cancer treatment.

Here the CDR3 reads CASSLNTGELFF. The CDR3 region has the DNA TGTGCCAGCAGTTTGAACACCGGGGAGCTGTTTTTT. The chain links TRBV28 to TRBJ2-2; D gene ambiguous. The CDR3 has 12 residues. The V gene lost 3 bases and the J gene lost 1 base, with 0 bases spanning the gap. Germline CDR1 and CDR2: MDHEN and SYDVKM.